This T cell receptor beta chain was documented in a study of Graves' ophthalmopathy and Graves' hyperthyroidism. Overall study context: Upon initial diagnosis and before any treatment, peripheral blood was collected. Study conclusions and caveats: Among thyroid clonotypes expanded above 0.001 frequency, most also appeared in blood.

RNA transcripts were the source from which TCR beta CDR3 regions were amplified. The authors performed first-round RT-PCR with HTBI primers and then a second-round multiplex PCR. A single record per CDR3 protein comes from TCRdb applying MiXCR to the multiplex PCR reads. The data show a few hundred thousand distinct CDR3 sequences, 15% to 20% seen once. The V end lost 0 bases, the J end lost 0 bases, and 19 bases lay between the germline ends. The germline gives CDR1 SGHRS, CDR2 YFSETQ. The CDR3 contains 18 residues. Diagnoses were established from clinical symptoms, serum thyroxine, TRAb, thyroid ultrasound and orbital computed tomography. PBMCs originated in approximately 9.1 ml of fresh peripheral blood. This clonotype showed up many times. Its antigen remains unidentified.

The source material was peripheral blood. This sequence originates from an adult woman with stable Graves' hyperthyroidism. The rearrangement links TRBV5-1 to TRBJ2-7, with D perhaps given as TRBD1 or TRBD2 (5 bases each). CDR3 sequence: CASSLDGWDARSSYEQYF. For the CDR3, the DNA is TGCGCCAGCAGCTTGGATGGCTGGGACGCCCGATCCTCCTACGAGCAGTACTTC.